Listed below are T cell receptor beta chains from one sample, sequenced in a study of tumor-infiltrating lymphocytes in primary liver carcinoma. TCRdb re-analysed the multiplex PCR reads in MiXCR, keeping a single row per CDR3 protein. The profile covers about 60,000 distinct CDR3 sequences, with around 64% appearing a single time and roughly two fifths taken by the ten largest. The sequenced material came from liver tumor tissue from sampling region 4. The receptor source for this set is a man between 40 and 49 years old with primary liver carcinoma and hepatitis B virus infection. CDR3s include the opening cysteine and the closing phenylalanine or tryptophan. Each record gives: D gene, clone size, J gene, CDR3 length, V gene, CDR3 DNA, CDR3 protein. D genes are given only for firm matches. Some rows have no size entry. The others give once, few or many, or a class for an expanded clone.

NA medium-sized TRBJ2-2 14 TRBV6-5 TGTGCCAGCAAGGACATAAGGAACACCGGGGAGCTGTTTTTT CASKDIRNTGELFF
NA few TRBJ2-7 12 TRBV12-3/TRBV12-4 TGTCCCAGCAGTTTATGGTCCCACGAGCGGTACTTC CPSSLWSHERYF
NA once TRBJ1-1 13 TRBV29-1 TGCAGCATCGAACGGGGTATGAACACTGAAGCTTTCTTT CSIERGMNTEAFF
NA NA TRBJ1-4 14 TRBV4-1 TGCGCCAGCAGCACAGTCTCGAGGGCTCAAAAACTGTTTTTT CASSTVSRAQKLFF
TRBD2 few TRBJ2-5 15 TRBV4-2 TGTGCCAGCAGCCAAGTACGAGGGGCGGGGGAGACCCATTACTTC CASSQVRGAGETHYF
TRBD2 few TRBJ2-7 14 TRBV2 TGTGCCAGCAGTGAAACAGCGGGGGCGGGGGAGCAGTACTTC CASSETAGAGEQYF
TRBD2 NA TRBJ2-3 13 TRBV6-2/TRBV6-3 TGTGCCAGCAATTCGGCACTAGCGAATACGCACTATTTT CASNSALANTHYF
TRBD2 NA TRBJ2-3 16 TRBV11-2 TGTGCCAGCATCATACAAGCGGGAGTCAGCACAGATACGCAGTATTTT CASIIQAGVSTDTQYF
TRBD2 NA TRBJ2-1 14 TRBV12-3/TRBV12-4 TGTGCCAGCAAGGGACTAGCGGGGTACGATGAGCAGTTATTC CASKGLAGYDEQLF
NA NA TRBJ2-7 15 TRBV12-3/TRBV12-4 TGTGCCAGCAGTATAGGGTCAGGGAGGTCCTACGAGCAGTACTTC CASSIGSGRSYEQYF
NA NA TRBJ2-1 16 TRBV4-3 TGTGCCAGCAGCCAAGATAGGAGCGTGTTTCACAATGAGCAGTTCTTC CASSQDRSVFHNEQFF
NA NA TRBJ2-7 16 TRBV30 TGTCTCTGGAGTGAAGGGGCGAGGGTCGGGGCCTACGAGCAGTACTTC CLWSEGARVGAYEQYF
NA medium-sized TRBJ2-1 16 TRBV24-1 TGTGCCACCAGTGATTCCGCCGGGACAAGTTACAATGAGCAGTTCTTC CATSDSAGTSYNEQFF
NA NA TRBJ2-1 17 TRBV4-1 TGCGCCAGCAGCCAGGGACTGGAGGTCCCTCCCTACAATGAGCAGTTCTTC CASSQGLEVPPYNEQFF
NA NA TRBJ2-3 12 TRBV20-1 TGCAGTGCCAGAGAAAGCTTTCAGGCGCAGTATTTT CSARESFQAQYF
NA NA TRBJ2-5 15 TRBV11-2 TGTGCGAGCAGCTTCGTGTGGAATCAGAGGGGGACCCAGTACTTC CASSFVWNQRGTQYF
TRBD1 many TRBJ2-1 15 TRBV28 TGTGCCAGCAGTTTGGGGGGACAGGGGGCGCGTGAGCAGTTCTTC CASSLGGQGAREQFF
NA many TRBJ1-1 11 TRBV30 TGTGCCTGGGCTAAAAGGGCTGAAGCTTTCTTT CAWAKRAEAFF
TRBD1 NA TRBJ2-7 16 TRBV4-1 TGCGCCTGCGGTCGTGCCGGGACAGGCTTCTCCTACGAGCAGTACTTC CACGRAGTGFSYEQYF
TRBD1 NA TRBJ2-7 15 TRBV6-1 TGTGCCAGCAGTCGTATAACGACAGGGGGCATTAAGCAGCACTTC CASSRITTGGIKQHF
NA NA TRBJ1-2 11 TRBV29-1 TGCAGCGTTGTCCAAGGGAGTGGCTACATCTTC CSVVQGSGYIF
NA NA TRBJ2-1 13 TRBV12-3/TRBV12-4 TGTGCCACAGGTGCCTGGGGGGCTAATGAGCAGTTTTTC CATGAWGANEQFF
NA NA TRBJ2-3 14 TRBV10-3 TGTGCCTTCAGTGAGTATGAGGGTGATCAGCCCCAGTATTTT CAFSEYEGDQPQYF
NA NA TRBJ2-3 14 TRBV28 TGTACCAGCAGTTTTTTAGCTGGCACAGACACGCAGTATTTT CTSSFLAGTDTQYF
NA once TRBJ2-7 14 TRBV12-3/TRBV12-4 TGTACCAGCAGTTTAGGGCTAGCCGGCTACGAACAGTACTTC CTSSLGLAGYEQYF
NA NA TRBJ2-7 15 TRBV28 TGTGCCAGCAGTTTCGGACATGGACCGGCCTACGAGCAATACTTC CASSFGHGPAYEQYF